A selection of T cell receptor beta chains follows, all from one sample in a study of T cells in localized non-small cell lung cancer. Clones were read by immunoSEQ multiplex PCR, and TCRdb kept only the in-frame ones, dropping some. The sample shows 41,000 or so clones, roughly nine tenths of them seen only once. The source material was peripheral blood, sampled before any cancer treatment. The source of these receptors is a woman aged 18-50 years with stage III lung adenocarcinoma. Both conserved end residues are part of each CDR3. Fields, in order: clone size, J gene, D gene, V gene, CDR3 protein, CDR3 DNA. D genes are given only for firm matches. Clone size, where shown, is once, few, many, or a class for clones that have expanded.

. | TRBJ1-2 | . | TRBV30 | CAWSVGWGLNYGYTF | TGTGCCTGGAGTGTTGGGTGGGGGCTGAACTATGGCTACACCTTC
. | TRBJ1-2 | . | TRBV5-6 | CASSSTGVRFGYTF | TGTGCCAGCAGCTCGACAGGAGTTCGTTTTGGCTACACCTTC
. | TRBJ1-1 | TRBD1 | TRBV18 | CASSQKTGGTEAFF | TGTGCCAGCTCACAGAAGACAGGGGGCACTGAAGCTTTCTTT
. | TRBJ1-1 | . | TRBV5-1 | CASSLGRGDLNTEAFF | TGCGCCAGCAGCTTGGGCAGGGGAGATTTAAACACTGAAGCTTTCTTT
few | TRBJ1-1 | . | TRBV5-1 | CASSLEGGRQEAFF | TGCGCCAGCAGCTTGGAGGGGGGCAGGCAAGAAGCTTTCTTT
. | TRBJ1-3 | . | TRBV2 | CASSEGGFGNTIYF | TGTGCCAGCAGTGAAGGCGGTTTCGGAAACACCATATATTTT
. | TRBJ2-1 | TRBD1 | TRBV6-6 | CASSPQGYNEQFF | TGTGCCAGCAGTCCACAGGGGTACAATGAGCAGTTCTTC
. | TRBJ1-3 | TRBD1 | TRBV4-1 | CASSQNPGQGISSGNTIYF | TGCGCCAGCAGCCAAAATCCGGGACAGGGGATTAGCTCTGGAAACACCATATATTTT
. | TRBJ2-7 | . | TRBV5-1 | CASSLDGDILYEQYF | TGCGCCAGCAGCTTGGATGGGGACATACTATACGAGCAGTACTTC
. | TRBJ2-2 | TRBD2 | TRBV11-3 | CASSFAGGTGELFF | TGTGCCAGCAGCTTCGCGGGGGGGACCGGGGAGCTGTTTTTT
. | TRBJ2-5 | . | TRBV19 | CASSIDQQETQYF | TGTGCCAGTAGTATAGATCAACAAGAGACCCAGTACTTC
. | TRBJ1-1 | TRBD1 | TRBV2 | CASMEGALVNTEAFF | TGTGCCAGCATGGAGGGGGCCTTGGTGAACACTGAAGCTTTCTTT
. | TRBJ1-1 | . | TRBV13 | CASSRREYTEAFF | TGTGCCAGCAGCCGCAGGGAATACACTGAAGCTTTCTTT
. | TRBJ2-1 | . | TRBV7-3 | CASSRDFSYNEQFF | TGTGCCAGCAGCAGGGACTTCTCCTACAATGAGCAGTTCTTC
. | TRBJ2-1 | TRBD1 | TRBV6-1 | CATYEPGQGANEQFF | TGTGCCACCTATGAACCGGGACAGGGCGCAAATGAGCAGTTCTTC
once | TRBJ2-3 | . | TRBV15 | CATSRDPGTVGTDTQYF | TGTGCCACCAGCAGAGACCCAGGTACTGTTGGCACAGATACGCAGTATTTT
once | TRBJ2-1 | TRBD2 | TRBV7-9 | CAGGTSGATGTQFF | TGTGCCGGGGGGACTAGCGGGGCCACGGGGACGCAGTTCTTC
. | TRBJ2-3 | TRBD2 | TRBV5-1 | CASSLEGSGDTDTQYF | TGCGCCAGCAGCTTGGAGGGTAGCGGGGACACAGATACGCAGTATTTT
. | TRBJ1-5 | . | TRBV19 | CASSITGLRGNQPQHF | TGTGCCAGTAGTATTACAGGTCTAAGGGGCAATCAGCCCCAGCATTTT
. | TRBJ1-1 | . | TRBV5-4 | CASRPTGNTEAFF | TGTGCCAGCAGGCCGACGGGGAACACTGAAGCTTTCTTT
. | TRBJ1-5 | TRBD1 | TRBV6-6 | CASSQGQGMRQPQHF | TGTGCCAGCAGTCAGGGACAGGGGATGAGGCAGCCCCAGCATTTT
. | TRBJ1-1 | . | TRBV2 | CASSQGRYTEAFF | TGTGCCAGCAGTCAGGGGAGGTACACTGAAGCTTTCTTT
. | TRBJ2-7 | . | TRBV6-5 | CASSQNLEQYF | TGTGCCAGCAGTCAAAATCTCGAGCAGTACTTC
once | TRBJ1-6 | . | TRBV14 | CASSLSSYNSPLHF | TGTGCCAGCAGCCTAAGCTCCTATAATTCACCCCTCCACTTT
. | TRBJ2-1 | TRBD1 | TRBV11-2 | CASSSTGGAYNEQFF | TGTGCCAGCAGCTCGACAGGGGGGGCCTACAATGAGCAGTTCTTC
. | TRBJ2-7 | TRBD1 | TRBV7-8 | CASSHTGGVGYEQYF | TGTGCCAGCAGCCACACAGGGGGAGTGGGGTACGAGCAGTACTTC
. | TRBJ2-6 | TRBD1 | TRBV5-1 | CASSGTASGANVLTF | TGCGCCAGCAGCGGGACAGCTTCAGGGGCCAACGTCCTGACTTTC
. | TRBJ2-1 | TRBD2 | TRBV9 | CASQGLAGGPYNEQFF | TGTGCCAGTCAGGGACTAGCGGGGGGTCCCTACAATGAGCAGTTCTTC
. | TRBJ2-7 | . | TRBV7-9 | CASSQSDEQYF | TGTGCCAGCAGCCAGTCAGACGAGCAGTACTTC
. | TRBJ1-5 | . | TRBV6-4 | CASSREGGQPQHF | TGTGCCAGCAGTAGGGAGGGTGGTCAGCCCCAGCATTTT
. | TRBJ1-1 | . | TRBV5-1 | CASSLGLAGPMNTEAFF | TGCGCCAGCAGCTTGGGGTTGGCAGGACCTATGAACACTGAAGCTTTCTTT
. | TRBJ1-1 | . | TRBV13 | CASSLPGTEAFF | TGTGCCAGCAGCTTACCGGGGACTGAAGCTTTCTTT
. | TRBJ1-5 | TRBD1 | TRBV5-1 | CASSSNRGNGDQPQHF | TGCGCCAGCAGCTCGAACAGGGGGAATGGGGATCAGCCCCAGCATTTT